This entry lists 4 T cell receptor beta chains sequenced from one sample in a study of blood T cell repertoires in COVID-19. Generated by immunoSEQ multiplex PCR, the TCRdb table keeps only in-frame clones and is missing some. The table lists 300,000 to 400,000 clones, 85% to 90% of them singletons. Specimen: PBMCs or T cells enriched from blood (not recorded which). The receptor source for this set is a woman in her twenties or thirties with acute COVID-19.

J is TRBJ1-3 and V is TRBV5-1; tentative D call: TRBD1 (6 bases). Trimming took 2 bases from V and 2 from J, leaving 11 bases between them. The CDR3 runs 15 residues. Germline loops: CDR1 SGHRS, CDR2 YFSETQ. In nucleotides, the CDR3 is TGCGCCAGCAGCTTATCGGACAGTCCTGGAAACACCATATATTTT. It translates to CASSLSDSPGNTIYF.

As DNA, the CDR3 is TGCGCCAGCAGCCAAGTGGAAGGGGCTGGCTACACCTTC. This sequence encodes CASSQVEGAGYTF. The gene calls are TRBV4-1 and TRBJ1-2; TRBD1 might be the D (5 bases). This CDR3 has 13 amino acids. Germline CDR1 MGHRA, CDR2 YSYEKL. Between the trimmed V and J ends, which lost 1 base and 7 bases, there was a span of 10 bases.

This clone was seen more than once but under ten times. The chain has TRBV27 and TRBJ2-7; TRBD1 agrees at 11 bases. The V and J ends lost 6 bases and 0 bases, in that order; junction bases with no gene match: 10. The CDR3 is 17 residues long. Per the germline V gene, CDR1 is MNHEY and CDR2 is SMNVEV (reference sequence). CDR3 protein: CASSSTWDRGSSYEQYF. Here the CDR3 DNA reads TGTGCCAGCAGCTCGACCTGGGACAGGGGGTCCTCCTACGAGCAGTACTTC.

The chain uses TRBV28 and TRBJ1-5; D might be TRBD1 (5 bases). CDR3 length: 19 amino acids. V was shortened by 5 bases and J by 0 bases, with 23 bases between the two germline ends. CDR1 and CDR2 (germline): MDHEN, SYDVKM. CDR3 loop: CASSPLGGVVRYSNQPQHF. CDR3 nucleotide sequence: TGTGCCAGCAGTCCCCTGGGGGGGGTGGTGCGGTATAGCAATCAGCCCCAGCATTTT.